These 21 T cell receptor beta chains were all obtained from the same sample, sequenced in a study of blood T cells in healthy people across ages. The authors ran a second PCR of 7 to 11 cycles using a sample-barcoded 5' primer and a J-beta primer mix. Each CDR3 protein gets one entry after TCRdb re-called the 5' RACE reads with MiXCR. This table has about 1,500,000 distinct CDR3 sequences, about 40% appearing once. Source material: blood. The receptor source for this set is a woman aged 18 to 35 in good health.

The chain has TRBV7-2 and TRBJ1-2; TRBD1 matches at 9 bases. Germline assignment: CDR1 SGHTA and CDR2 FQGNSA. CDR3 length: 17 residues. J gave up 3 bases and V 1 base, and 9 bases lay outside the gene matches. The CDR3 here is CASSLGDRASSDYGYTF. In DNA form, the CDR3 reads TGTGCCAGCAGCTTAGGGGACAGGGCTTCGTCTGACTATGGCTACACCTTC.

Only one count was recorded for this clonotype. The chain joins TRBV9 to TRBJ2-7, with D tentatively TRBD2 (5 bases). V lost 2 bases to trimming and J lost 5 bases, with 14 bases between them. Germline values: CDR1 SGDLS, CDR2 YYNGEE. The CDR3 extends over 14 amino acids. The CDR3 sequence: CASSVSAGVDEQYF. In DNA form, the CDR3 reads TGTGCCAGCAGCGTTAGCGCCGGGGTAGACGAGCAGTACTTC.

In its sample, this clonotype was seen a few times. The chain carries TRBV5-1 and TRBJ2-3, with 8 positions matching TRBD1. The CDR3 is 16 amino acids. V shed 0 bases and J 3 bases; nucleotides not matched to a gene: 6. Germline V gives CDR1 SGHRS, CDR2 YFSETQ. The CDR3 DNA sequence: TGCGCCAGCAGCTTGGCTTGGGGACAGGAAACAGATACGCAGTATTTT. This encodes CASSLAWGQETDTQYF.

This clonotype was seen a few times. This chain uses TRBV20-1 with TRBJ2-6, with TRBD1 matching over 9 bases. The CDR3 runs to 17 residues. Germline V lookup: CDR1 DFQATT, CDR2 SNEGSKA (reference sequence). The ends lost 0 bases at V and 4 bases at J; junction bases unmatched: 7. The CDR3 sequence is CSAREFGTGKGANVLTF. The CDR3 nucleotides are TGCAGTGCTAGAGAGTTCGGGACAGGGAAAGGGGCCAACGTCCTGACTTTC.

This clonotype was counted between two and nine times. The chain couples TRBV20-1 to TRBJ2-3; D is tentatively TRBD1 or TRBD2 (5 bases each). In germline, CDR1 is DFQATT, CDR2 SNEGSKA (reference sequence). Trimming shortened V by 6 bases and J by 0 bases, and 19 bases separated the two germline ends. This CDR3 has 16 amino acids. The CDR3 loop is CSAPGRKASSTDTQYF. The DNA of the CDR3 is TGCAGTGCCCCGGGGCGTAAGGCCTCTAGCACAGATACGCAGTATTTT.

The chain recombines TRBV20-1 with TRBJ1-2; D possibly corresponds to TRBD1 (5 bases). V was shortened by 1 base and J by 8 bases, with 11 bases between the two germline ends. The CDR3 has 12 residues. Germline V gene lookup returns CDR1 DFQATT and CDR2 SNEGSKA (reference sequence). The CDR3 DNA is TGCAGTGCTAGAGGGCCAGGGAAGGGCTACACCTTC. It is translated as CSARGPGKGYTF.

The rearrangement links TRBV10-1 to TRBJ2-3; possibly TRBD1 for D (5 bases). The germline CDR1 and CDR2 sequences are WNHNN and SYGVQD (reference sequence). This CDR3 region has 14 residues. Trimming removed 4 bases from V and 3 bases from J, with 11 bases in between. CDR3 protein: CASSGFDRTDTQYF. CDR3 nucleotide sequence: TGCGCCAGCAGTGGCTTCGACAGAACAGATACGCAGTATTTT.

A few counts support this clonotype. This chain links TRBV28 with TRBJ1-3; a possible D gene is TRBD1 (6 bases). Looked up from germline, CDR1 is MDHEN and CDR2 is SYDVKM. The CDR3 loop spans 17 amino acids. V was shortened by 5 bases and J by 0 bases, with 17 bases between the two germline ends. In DNA form, the CDR3 reads TGTGCCAGCAGTGGGGGCGGGGGGCCCTACTCTGGAAACACCATATATTTT. Its translation: CASSGGGGPYSGNTIYF.

The CDR3 coding sequence is TGTGCCAGCAGAGAGTTTACAGAGACCCAGTACTTC. This encodes CASREFTETQYF. V usage is TRBV7-2 and J usage is TRBJ2-5, with D unclear. V lost 6 bases and J lost 4, with 9 bases in between. There are 12 residues in the CDR3. CDR1 and CDR2 from the germline V gene are SGHTA and FQGNSA.

The sample holds a few counts of this clonotype. The rearrangement uses TRBV7-2 and TRBJ1-1; TRBD1 aligns across 8 bases. CDR1 SGHTA and CDR2 FQGNSA come from the germline V gene. The CDR3 sequence is 16 residues long. V trimming: 3 bases; J trimming: 2 bases; junction bases outside the gene matches: 8. The CDR3 DNA sequence: TGTGCCAGCAGCTTCTACGGGACAGGCCTAAACACTGAAGCTTTCTTT. It codes for CASSFYGTGLNTEAFF.

This chain joins TRBV29-1 and TRBJ2-7; 9 bases are a match to TRBD2. Germline trimming cut 0 bases from V and 7 bases from J; bases unmatched to any gene: 7. Germline CDR1 reads SQVTM; CDR2 reads ANQGSEA. The CDR3 has 14 amino acids. The CDR3 DNA is TGCAGCGTTGAAGATCGTAGCGGGGGTAATGAGCAGTACTTC. It codes for CSVEDRSGGNEQYF.

The rearrangement joins TRBV12-3 or TRBV12-4 to TRBJ2-1; 13 nucleotides match TRBD2. V was pared by 6 bases and J by 8 bases, with 4 bases of the junction left unmatched. This CDR3 comprises 14 residues. CDR3: CASRTSGGRYEQFF. The CDR3 DNA reads TGTGCCAGCAGGACTAGCGGGGGGAGGTATGAGCAGTTCTTC.

The chain combines TRBV11-2 with TRBJ2-7; a weak D match, TRBD1 (5 bases). V shed 1 base and J shed 6 bases, with 16 bases lying between them. Germline values: CDR1 SGHAT, CDR2 FQNNGV. This CDR3 spans 15 amino acids. This chain's CDR3 is CASSLGSGWGGEQYF. The CDR3 region has the DNA TGTGCCAGCAGCTTAGGATCAGGCTGGGGCGGCGAGCAGTACTTC. The whole variable domain, remainder taken from reference TRBV11-2 and TRBJ2-7, is EAGVAQSPRYKIIEKRQSVAFWCNPISGHATLYWYQQILGQGPKLLIQFQNNGVVDDSQLPKDRFSAERLKGVDSTLKIQPAKLEDSAVYLCASSLGSGWGGEQYFGPGTRLTVT.

The chain links TRBV6-2 or TRBV6-3 to TRBJ2-7; D might be TRBD1 (6 bases). With 5 bases removed from V and 5 bases from J, the gap between germline ends came to 10 bases. Germline assignment: CDR1 MNHEY and CDR2 SVGEGT. The CDR3 extends over 12 amino acids. CDR3 amino acids: CASSPGTHEQYF. In DNA, the CDR3 is TGTGCCAGCAGTCCCGGGACACACGAGCAGTACTTC.

This chain uses TRBV7-9 with TRBJ2-2, with D tentatively TRBD1 or TRBD2 (5 bases each). Germline V gene lookup returns CDR1 SEHNR and CDR2 FQNEAQ (reference sequence). This CDR3 has 16 amino acids. V was trimmed by 6 bases and J by 5 bases, leaving 19 bases between them. CDR3 sequence (DNA): TGTGCCAGCAGTCGGGGCCCCAAGCAGGATACCGGGGAGCTGTTTTTT. Its translation is CASSRGPKQDTGELFF.

Note on this clonotype: Germline and junction disagree at one end, which may indicate a read error. This chain links TRBV20-1 with TRBJ2-1, with 9 bases that match TRBD2. The CDR3 has 15 residues. Germline V CDR1 and CDR2: DFQATT, SNEGSKA (reference sequence). The DNA of the CDR3 is TGCAGTGCTAGAGATCGGCTTAGCGGGAGATATGAGCAGTTCTTT. This codes for CSARDRLSGRYEQFF.

This clonotype was detected only a few times. The chain recombines TRBV27 with TRBJ2-7, with 8 bases matching TRBD1. V trimming: 1 base; J trimming: 5 bases; junction bases outside the gene matches: 16. CDR1 is MNHEY and CDR2 is SMNVEV in the germline V gene (reference sequence). The CDR3 sequence is 18 residues long. CDR3 amino acids: CASSLLSLEGTGHHEQYF. CDR3 coding DNA: TGTGCCAGCAGTTTATTGTCTCTGGAGGGGACAGGCCACCACGAGCAGTACTTC.

This clonotype has only a few counts. The gene calls are TRBV28 and TRBJ2-1; 8 bases are a match to TRBD1. The CDR3 runs 13 residues. Germline V gene sequence: CDR1 MDHEN, CDR2 SYDVKM. With 5 bases clipped from V and 10 bases from J, the junction kept 7 bases outside the gene matches. CDR3 sequence: CASSDTGGREQFF. CDR3 nucleotides: TGTGCCAGCAGTGATACAGGGGGGAGGGAGCAGTTCTTC.

The V gene is TRBV20-1, the J gene TRBJ1-4, with D possibly matching TRBD1 (5 bases). Looked up from germline, CDR1 is DFQATT and CDR2 is SNEGSKA (reference sequence). Between the trimmed V and J ends, which lost 0 bases and 7 bases, there was a span of 12 bases. The CDR3 runs to 14 residues. The DNA of the CDR3 is TGCAGTGCTAGAGATCCTCAGGGATCTGAAAAACTGTTTTTT. It codes for CSARDPQGSEKLFF.

This clonotype was seen a few times. The rearrangement links TRBV27 to TRBJ2-4; D possibly corresponds to TRBD1 (6 bases). V dropped 6 bases and J dropped 3 bases, with 12 bases sitting between them. The germline gives CDR1 MNHEY, CDR2 SMNVEV (reference sequence). The CDR3 consists of 14 residues. The CDR3 DNA follows: TGTGCCAGCAGCGCAGGGGTACTCAAAAACATTCAGTACTTC. It is translated as CASSAGVLKNIQYF.

CDR3: CASSPGRHTVSYEQYF. The CDR3 DNA follows: TGTGCCAGCAGTCCGGGGCGGCACACGGTCTCCTACGAGCAGTACTTC. This chain connects TRBV27 to TRBJ2-7; either TRBD1 or TRBD2 may supply D (5 bases each). The V end was cut by 5 bases, the J end by 0 bases, with 17 bases between. Germline values: CDR1 MNHEY, CDR2 SMNVEV (reference sequence). The CDR3 runs to 16 residues.